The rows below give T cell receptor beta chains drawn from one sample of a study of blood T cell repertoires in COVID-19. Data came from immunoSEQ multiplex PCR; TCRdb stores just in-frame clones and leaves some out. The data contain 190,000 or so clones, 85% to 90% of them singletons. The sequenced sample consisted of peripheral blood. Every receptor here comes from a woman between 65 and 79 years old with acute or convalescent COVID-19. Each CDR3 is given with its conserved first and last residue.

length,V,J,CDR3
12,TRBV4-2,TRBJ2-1,CASSQSDTKQFF
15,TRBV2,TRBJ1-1,CASSESGQRNTEAFF
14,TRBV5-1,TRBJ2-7,CASSLDVTVYEQYF
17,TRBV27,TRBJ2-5,CASSFTIGTGGVETQYF
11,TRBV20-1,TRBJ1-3,CSATQFNTIYF
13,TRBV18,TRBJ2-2,CASSPPSVGELFF
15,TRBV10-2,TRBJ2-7,CASSADRVESREQYF
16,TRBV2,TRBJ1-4,CASSEWGRGSGEKLFF
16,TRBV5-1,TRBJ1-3,CASSLAQGISGNTIYF
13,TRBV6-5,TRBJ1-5,CASGTGRGQPQHF
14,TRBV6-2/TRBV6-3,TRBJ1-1,CASSYKGGSTEAFF
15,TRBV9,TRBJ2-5,CASSVARTGKKTQYF
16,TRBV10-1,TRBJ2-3,CASTAGAGGSTDTQYF
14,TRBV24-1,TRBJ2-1,CATSDSRVPNEQFF
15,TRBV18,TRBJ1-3,CASSPLGGAENTIYF
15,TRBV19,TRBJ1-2,CASRDGSEANYGYTF
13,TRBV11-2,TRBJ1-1,CASSFDWDTEAFF
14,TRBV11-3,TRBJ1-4,CASSLEGRNEKLFF
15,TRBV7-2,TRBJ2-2,CASSRTSGNTGELFF
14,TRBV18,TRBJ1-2,CASSKVRGPDGYTF
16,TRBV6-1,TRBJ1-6,CASSETPTAPFSPLHF
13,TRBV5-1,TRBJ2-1,CASSSGSTDEQFF
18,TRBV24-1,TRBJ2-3,CATSEQYSGRPSTDTQYF
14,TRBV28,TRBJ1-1,CASRTGTGRTEAFF